Detailed here is one TCR beta chain. Per the authors' pipeline: Amplification of reference gene primers was used by the study to estimate nucleated cell counts. Libraries were prepared by immunoSEQ multiplex PCR; TCRdb keeps only in-frame clonotypes and omits some of them. V and J calls and clone size are given by that table; D and trimming were obtained from the DNA. This sample has tens of thousands of clones, with about 94% found just once. This specimen belongs to a study of blood T cell repertoires in COVID-19. Whole-study context: Material from acute and convalescent COVID-19 was sourced from the United States, Italy and Spain. PBMCs, B-cell-depleted T cells, or T cells were the source of the cDNA or gDNA that made up the material.

Germline assignment: CDR1 MNHNY and CDR2 SVGAGI (reference sequence). This CDR3 contains 15 residues. The V gene end was trimmed by 5 bases and the J gene end by 2 bases; junction bases not matched to a gene: 3. This receptor was taken from a human donor with active COVID-19. The donor label of this sample is uncertain. The genes are TRBV6-6 and TRBJ2-3, with TRBD2 identical over 11 bases. Sequenced material: peripheral blood. The CDR3 DNA sequence: TGTGCCAGCAGTCGACTAGCGGGACTCACAGATACGCAGTATTTT. Translating it yields CASSRLAGLTDTQYF.